The 21 T cell receptor beta chains presented below share a single source sample, sequenced in a study of beta chain features in type 1 diabetes. Study-wide findings and caveats: Shortening of TCRB CDR3s, moderate but significant, appeared in all four CD4+ subsets of Type 1 diabetes patients.

As every portion of the isolated RNA was reverse transcribed, the sequencing read expressed TCRB transcripts. Sequencing was performed with immunoSEQ multiplex PCR; in TCRdb, only in-frame clones are kept and a portion is missing. This sample has 600,000 to 700,000 clones, with about an eighth found just once. The antigens these receptors bind are not known. The sequenced sample consisted of naive CD4+ T cells from blood. These receptors came from a young man with type 1 diabetes.

This clone showed up just a few times. J is TRBJ2-1 and V is TRBV6-1; 8 nucleotides align to TRBD2. Germline-derived CDR1 and CDR2 are MNHNS and SASEGT. This CDR3 spans 15 amino acids. V was pared by 8 bases and J by 8 bases, with 14 bases of the junction left unmatched. This chain's CDR3 is CASLTSAGGRDEQFF. The CDR3 DNA follows: TGTGCCAGCCTTACCAGTGCGGGGGGCCGAGATGAGCAGTTCTTC.

This clone appeared a few times. The chain couples TRBV6-4 to TRBJ1-6; no clear D. V lost 9 bases, J lost 7 bases, and 19 bases lay in between. The CDR3 is 15 residues long. Per the germline V gene, CDR1 is MRHNA and CDR2 is SNTAGT. CDR3 sequence (DNA): TGTGCCAGGAAGAAGGCCCTGGGTGGGAATTCACCCCTCCACTTT. Protein: CARKKALGGNSPLHF.

The chain employs TRBV5-1 and TRBJ1-4, with D possibly TRBD1 on 5 matching bases. Germline CDR1 and CDR2: SGHRS and YFSETQ. The ends were cut back, 0 bases at V and 10 bases at J, with 16 bases in the middle. This CDR3 spans 15 amino acids. The CDR3 protein is CASSLAIGVGGKLFF. Written as DNA, the CDR3 is TGCGCCAGCAGCTTGGCTATAGGGGTTGGCGGAAAACTGTTTTTT. The full variable domain, in which reference TRBV5-1 and TRBJ1-4 provide the parts outside the CDR3, is KAGVTQTPRYLIKTRGQQVTLSCSPISGHRSVSWYQQTPGQGLQFLFEYFSETQRNKGNFPGRFSGRQFSNSRSEMNVSTLELGDSALYLCASSLAIGVGGKLFFGSGTQLSVL.

This clone was found a few times. This chain connects TRBV11-3 to TRBJ2-5, with 8 bases fitting TRBD2. CDR3 length: 15 residues. Germline loops: CDR1 SGHNT, CDR2 YENEEA. V was pared by 0 bases and J by 1 base, with 1 base of the junction left unmatched. The CDR3 nucleotides are TGTGCCAGCAGCTTAGAAACTAGCGGCCAAGAGACCCAGTACTTC. Protein sequence: CASSLETSGQETQYF.

This clone was found a few times. The gene calls are TRBV5-4 and TRBJ1-5; D might be TRBD1 (5 bases). This CDR3 is built from 17 residues. CDR1 is SGHNT and CDR2 is YYREEE in the germline V gene (reference sequence). V dropped 0 bases and J dropped 0 bases, with 13 bases sitting between them. CDR3 protein: CASSLGGLVDSNQPQHF. CDR3 DNA sequence: TGTGCCAGCAGCTTGGGGGGACTGGTGGATAGCAATCAGCCCCAGCATTTT.

The chain links TRBV5-1 to TRBJ2-3, with a possible D match to TRBD1 (6 bases). Germline-derived CDR1 and CDR2 are SGHRS and YFSETQ. The CDR3 sequence is 14 residues long. Between the trimmed V and J ends, which lost 7 bases and 6 bases, there was a span of 18 bases. CDR3 nucleotide sequence: TGCGCCAGCTCCAGGCAACAGGGAATGGATACGCAGTATTTT. It specifies CASSRQQGMDTQYF. The full variable domain, completed using reference TRBV5-1 and TRBJ2-3, is KAGVTQTPRYLIKTRGQQVTLSCSPISGHRSVSWYQQTPGQGLQFLFEYFSETQRNKGNFPGRFSGRQFSNSRSEMNVSTLELGDSALYLCASSRQQGMDTQYFGPGTRLTVL.

This clone turned up a few times. The chain recombines TRBV5-6 with TRBJ1-6; 8 bases align to TRBD1. This CDR3 is 17 amino acids long. The germline CDR1 and CDR2 sequences are SGHDT and YYEEEE. With 4 bases clipped from V and 11 bases from J, the junction kept 17 bases outside the gene matches. This chain's CDR3 is CASSTDRGGSLMTPLHF. The CDR3 DNA sequence: TGTGCCAGCAGCACCGACAGGGGCGGGAGCTTGATGACACCCCTCCACTTT.

A few counts support this clone. DNA for the CDR3: TGCGCCAGCAGCCACTCCTCCAGGGGCAGGGACTACGAGCAGTACTTC. Protein: CASSHSSRGRDYEQYF. The chain carries TRBV4-1 and TRBJ2-7; D possibly corresponds to TRBD1 (6 bases). This CDR3 comprises 16 residues. Deletions cut 3 bases from V and 3 bases from J, with 18 bases between. Germline CDR1 MGHRA, CDR2 YSYEKL.

This clone was detected only a few times. The J gene is TRBJ2-7, the V gene TRBV27; 9 nucleotides match TRBD1. With V trimmed by 8 bases and J by 5 bases, 10 bases remained unmatched. Per germline, CDR1 MNHEY and CDR2 SMNVEV (reference sequence). This CDR3 has 14 residues. The CDR3 protein is CASSPGDRVHEQYF. CDR3 in DNA: TGTGCCAGCTCACCGGGGGACAGGGTCCACGAGCAGTACTTC.

The chain is built from TRBV5-1 and TRBJ2-7, with D unresolved. The CDR3 is made up of 14 amino acids. Germline CDR1 SGHRS, CDR2 YFSETQ. V was clipped by 4 bases and J by 6 bases, with 17 bases between them. The CDR3 DNA follows: TGCGCCAGCAGCCCCTCGGGCAGGCCTAGCGAGCAGTACTTC. Translated: CASSPSGRPSEQYF.

In its sample, this clone was seen a few times. The chain carries TRBV29-1 and TRBJ1-2; TRBD1 aligns across 7 bases. Germline V gene lookup returns CDR1 SQVTM and CDR2 ANQGSEA. The CDR3 spans 12 residues. The V segment lost 6 bases and the J segment 6 bases; nucleotides outside the gene matches: 7. The CDR3 bases are TGCAGCGTCGTCGGGACAGAAGATGGCTACACCTTC. Residues: CSVVGTEDGYTF. The full variable domain, in which reference TRBV29-1 and TRBJ1-2 provide the parts outside the CDR3, is SAVISQKPSRDICQRGTSLTIQCQVDSQVTMMFWYRQQPGQSLTLIATANQGSEATYESGFVIDKFPISRPNLTFSTLTVSNMSPEDSSIYLCSVVGTEDGYTFGSGTRLTVV.

This clone has only a few counts. The gene calls are TRBV5-1 and TRBJ2-1; D gene uncertain. The CDR3 loop spans 13 amino acids. V lost 0 bases, J lost 9 bases, and 10 bases lay in between. The V gene's germline CDR1 is SGHRS and CDR2 YFSETQ. The CDR3 region is CASSLDGIGEQFF. CDR3 DNA: TGCGCCAGCAGCTTGGATGGGATCGGTGAGCAGTTCTTC.

A few counts support this clone. The rearrangement uses TRBV29-1 and TRBJ2-5, with 11 positions matching TRBD1. Losses at the gene ends were 6 bases for V and 5 bases for J; bases not matched to a gene: 11. From germline, CDR1 is SQVTM and CDR2 ANQGSEA. This CDR3 contains 15 residues. The CDR3 coding sequence is TGCAGCGTCACCTCCGGGACAGGGGGACAGGAGACCCAGTACTTC. Residues: CSVTSGTGGQETQYF.

The chain couples TRBV27 to TRBJ1-3; 7 positions agree with TRBD1. Losses at the gene ends were 5 bases for V and 4 bases for J; bases not matched to a gene: 8. The germline V gene encodes CDR1 MNHEY and CDR2 SMNVEV (reference sequence). CDR3 length equals 15 residues. For the CDR3, the DNA is TGTGCCAGCAGTCCCGACAGGGTTGGCGGAAACACCATATATTTT. It is translated as CASSPDRVGGNTIYF.

This clone has only a few counts. V gene TRBV6-4 combines with J gene TRBJ1-5, with D uncertain. Germline CDR1 reads MRHNA; CDR2 reads SNTAGT. This CDR3 region has 16 residues. V was cut by 7 bases and J by 5 bases, with 21 bases left in between. The CDR3 loop reads CASIDAAAGIDQPQHF. CDR3 in DNA: TGTGCCAGCATCGACGCCGCGGCTGGAATCGATCAGCCCCAGCATTTT.

Worth noting for this clone: The sample carries other DNA sequences with the same CDR3. V is TRBV5-4 and J is TRBJ2-1; perhaps TRBD1 as D (5 bases). Trimming left V 2 bases short and J 1 base short, with 7 bases between. The CDR3 runs 14 residues. Germline CDR1 and CDR2: SGHNT and YYREEE (reference sequence). The chain's CDR3 is CASSLAGSYNEQFF. CDR3 sequence (DNA): TGTGCCAGCAGCTTAGCAGGGTCCTACAATGAGCAGTTCTTC.

A single count supports this clone. The chain joins TRBV27 to TRBJ1-5, with TRBD1 identical over 8 bases. Germline CDR1 MNHEY, CDR2 SMNVEV (reference sequence). The CDR3 extends over 16 amino acids. The V gene end was trimmed by 5 bases and the J gene end by 0 bases; junction bases not matched to a gene: 6. The CDR3 DNA is TGTGCCAGCAGTGCCATGGACAGGGCTAGCAATCAGCCCCAGCATTTT. This gives the protein CASSAMDRASNQPQHF.

This sequence joins TRBV28 and TRBJ2-7; 8 nucleotides align to TRBD1. The CDR3 is made up of 14 amino acids. V dropped 7 bases and J dropped 3; count of bases not matched to a gene: 8. Germline CDR1 reads MDHEN; CDR2 reads SYDVKM. The CDR3 here is CASTPGTGLYEQYF. The CDR3 DNA is TGTGCCAGCACCCCCGGGACAGGACTCTACGAGCAGTACTTC.

The DNA for the CDR3 is TGTGCCACCCAGGCGGACAGCTACGAGCAGTACTTC. Its translation: CATQADSYEQYF. The chain links TRBV6-5 to TRBJ2-7; the D gene is possibly TRBD1 (6 bases). The CDR3 has 12 amino acids. The germline V gene has CDR1 MNHEY and CDR2 SVGAGI. V lost 10 bases and J lost 3, with 13 bases in between.

V is TRBV7-2 and J is TRBJ1-4; the D gene is possibly TRBD1 (5 bases). V lost 5 bases to trimming and J lost 8 bases, with 12 bases between them. Germline values: CDR1 SGHTA, CDR2 FQGNSA. This CDR3 is 13 amino acids long. CDR3 in amino acids: CASSGRDDEKLFF. The CDR3 nucleotides read TGTGCCAGCAGCGGCCGGGACGACGAAAAACTGTTTTTT. The full variable domain, rest sourced from reference TRBV7-2 and TRBJ1-4, is GAGVSQSPSNKVTEKGKDVELRCDPISGHTALYWYRQSLGQGLEFLIYFQGNSAPDKSGLPSDRFSAERTGGSVSTLTIQRTQQEDSAVYLCASSGRDDEKLFFGSGTQLSVL.

J is TRBJ1-1 and V is TRBV28; 8 nucleotides match TRBD1. V was clipped by 8 bases and J by 2 bases; unmatched bases: 4. Per the germline V gene, CDR1 is MDHEN and CDR2 is SYDVKM. CDR3 length: 13 amino acids. The CDR3 region is CASGGQGNTEAFF. CDR3 coding DNA: TGTGCCAGCGGTGGACAGGGAAACACTGAAGCTTTCTTT.